These 9 T cell receptor beta chains originate from one sample sequenced in a study of OX40 agonist ivuxolimab in advanced cancers. Generated by immunoSEQ multiplex PCR, the TCRdb table keeps only in-frame clones and is missing some. The sample includes some 49,000 clones, roughly 85% of them seen just once. The sequencing here drew on CD4+ or CD8+ T cells sorted from blood, taken in a trial of the OX40 agonist ivuxolimab. The receptors were gathered from an adult with an advanced solid tumor such as melanoma, head and neck, liver or kidney cancer.

CDR3 sequence reads: CASSQQGHQSPLHF. The CDR3 DNA sequence: TGTGCCAGTAGCCAACAGGGTCACCAGTCACCCCTCCACTTT. The chain has TRBV19 and TRBJ1-6; the D gene is possibly TRBD1 (6 bases). The germline V gene encodes CDR1 LNHDA and CDR2 SQIVND (reference sequence). The CDR3 spans 14 residues. V lost 6 bases and J 10 bases, leaving 16 bases between the germline ends.

This clone is a singleton in its sample. The chain recombines TRBV7-9 with TRBJ2-5; a possible D gene is TRBD1 (6 bases). Matching the DNA end better, TRBJ2-7 makes the J call doubtful. CDR3 size: 14 residues. CDR1 and CDR2 from the germline V gene are SEHNR and FQNEAQ (reference sequence). CDR3: CASSLAQGPYEQYF. The CDR3 DNA follows: TGTGCCAGCAGCTTAGCCCAGGGGCCCTACGAGCAGTACTTC.

The chain couples TRBV19 to TRBJ1-5; D uncertain. CDR3 length: 17 amino acids. From germline, CDR1 is LNHDA and CDR2 SQIVND (reference sequence). V dropped 1 base and J dropped 2 bases, with 15 bases sitting between them. In DNA form, the CDR3 reads TGTGCCAGTAGTATAGGTAGGCTCCCGGGCGGCAATCAGCCCCAGCATTTT. This translates into CASSIGRLPGGNQPQHF.

The genes are TRBV18 and TRBJ2-7, with 7 bases identical to TRBD2. Trimming at V came to 3 bases and at J to 4 bases, leaving 6 bases not matched to a gene. The CDR3 covers 14 residues. The V gene's germline CDR1 is KGHSH and CDR2 LQKENI. The DNA for the CDR3 is TGTGCCAGCTCACCGGGAGGGGAGCCTTACGAGCAGTACTTC. It is translated as CASSPGGEPYEQYF.

The chain combines TRBV5-4 with TRBJ2-1; TRBD2 aligns across 7 bases. The CDR3 runs 16 residues. The V segment lost 1 base and the J segment 8 bases; nucleotides outside the gene matches: 12. The germline V gene encodes CDR1 SGHNT and CDR2 YYREEE (reference sequence). The CDR3 DNA sequence: TGTGCCAGCAGCTTGAACCGGGGGGTTATAGTCGATGAGCAGTTCTTC. Protein: CASSLNRGVIVDEQFF.

This rearrangement joins TRBV19 to TRBJ1-3; D remains ambiguous. Germline V gene data show CDR1 as LNHDA and CDR2 as SQIVND (reference sequence). V lost 6 bases, J lost 3 bases, and 6 bases lay in between. CDR3 length equals 12 residues. The CDR3 region is CASRADGNTIYF. The CDR3 coding sequence is TGTGCCAGTAGGGCGGATGGAAACACCATATATTTT. The full variable domain, rest sourced from reference TRBV19 and TRBJ1-3, is DGGITQSPKYLFRKEGQNVTLSCEQNLNHDAMYWYRQDPGQGLRLIYYSQIVNDFQKGDIAEGYSVSREKKESFPLTVTSAQKNPTAFYLCASRADGNTIYFGEGSWLTVV.

This clone has a handful of counts. The J gene is TRBJ2-1, the V gene TRBV28; TRBD2 aligns across 9 bases. V was pared by 5 bases and J by 2 bases, with 7 bases of the junction left unmatched. Germline assignment: CDR1 MDHEN and CDR2 SYDVKM. The CDR3 length is 16 residues. The CDR3 sequence: CASSPTSGGTYNEQFF. CDR3 DNA: TGTGCCAGCAGTCCCACCAGCGGGGGGACCTACAATGAGCAGTTCTTC.

This rearrangement joins TRBV19 to TRBJ1-2; no definite D call. Germline loops: CDR1 LNHDA, CDR2 SQIVND (reference sequence). This CDR3 contains 13 residues. Trimming took off 8 bases at V and 4 bases at J, with 14 bases between the two ends. CDR3 sequence: CASSSSGLYGYTF. In DNA form, the CDR3 reads TGTGCCAGTTCCTCCTCCGGGCTCTATGGCTACACCTTC.

J is TRBJ2-7 and V is TRBV7-9; D is undetermined. The length of the CDR3 is 13 residues. The V end lost 5 bases, the J end lost 7 bases, and 15 bases lay between the germline ends. The V gene's germline CDR1 is SEHNR and CDR2 FQNEAQ (reference sequence). The CDR3, as DNA: TGTGCCAGCAGCCCCCCAAGAGGAGATGAGCAGTACTTC. Encoded protein: CASSPPRGDEQYF.